This record covers a single T cell receptor (beta chain). Its antigen is undetermined. TCRdb independently ran MiXCR on the reads; one entry per CDR3 protein. The data hold hundreds of thousands of distinct CDR3 sequences, with around 30% observed a single time. The entry originates in a study of T cell repertoires in cytomegalovirus infection. Study at large: Signatures in public TCR beta sequences pointed to both CMV infection and matching HLA type. General study findings and limits: Accumulated public TCR beta family frequency recognized individuals carrying CMV together with the relevant HLA. Predominance within the ex vivo response was attributable to HLA-C-restricted CMV-specific TCR beta clonotypes.

CDR1 SEHNR and CDR2 FQNEAQ come from the germline V gene (reference sequence). The junction had 9 bases not matched to a gene; V was cut back by 4 bases and J by 8 bases. CDR3 length: 15 residues. The chain combines TRBV7-9 with TRBJ2-1; 9 bases line up with TRBD1. The clonotype originates from a human donor in good health (CMV status not recorded). Some clones in this sample may be carry-over from other donors' samples. This specimen consisted of cultured PBMCs, obtained from culture after CMV antigen stimulation. The CDR3 reads CASSSPGQGYDEQFF. The CDR3 nucleotides read TGTGCCAGCAGCTCGCCCGGACAGGGGTACGATGAGCAGTTCTTC.